These 20 T cell receptor beta chains originate from one sample sequenced in a study of shared clonotypes between healthy human individuals. The data were produced by immunoSEQ multiplex PCR, yet TCRdb's version contains in-frame clones alone and is incomplete. The sample holds about 2.1 million clones, over 85% seen once. Naive CD8 cells lacked CD45RO, underwent positive selection for CCR7 and left out terminally differentiated effector memory CD45RA+ cells. The sample was naive CD8+ T cells from PBMCs. These receptors were collected from a man aged 18 to 29 in good health. Some clones in this sample may be carry-over from other donors' samples.

The J gene is TRBJ2-7, the V gene TRBV6-1, with 7 bases matching TRBD1. CDR1 is MNHNS, CDR2 SASEGT, per germline. CDR3 length: 15 residues. Trimming took 5 bases from V and 3 from J; bases not matched to a gene: 10. CDR3 sequence: CASSNLRDSYYEQYF. The CDR3 bases are TGTGCCAGCAGTAATCTCCGGGACAGCTACTACGAGCAGTACTTC.

The CDR3 DNA is TGCAGCGTTGAGTCAGGGGACGAGCAGTACTTC. Its translation is CSVESGDEQYF. The chain employs TRBV29-1 and TRBJ2-7; possible D gene TRBD1, 6 bases. The ends were cut back, 3 bases at V and 5 bases at J, with 8 bases in the middle. Looked up from germline, CDR1 is SQVTM and CDR2 is ANQGSEA. This CDR3 comprises 11 residues.

The V and J genes are TRBV27 and TRBJ1-2; D gene unclear. Germline CDR1 MNHEY, CDR2 SMNVEV (reference sequence). There are 15 residues in the CDR3. Trimming stripped 7 bases from V and 2 bases from J, with 17 bases between. CDR3 amino acids: CASTAGRGGNYGYTF. The CDR3 coding sequence is TGTGCCAGCACCGCTGGGCGGGGTGGGAACTATGGCTACACCTTC.

Points on this clone: Other DNA variants within this sample encode the same CDR3. V usage is TRBV9 and J usage is TRBJ2-1; weak D call: TRBD1 (5 bases). The germline V and J ends were trimmed by 0 bases and 0 bases, with 10 bases remaining between them. This CDR3 is 16 amino acids long. Germline CDR1 is SGDLS and CDR2 is YYNGEE. CDR3 bases: TGTGCCAGCAGCGTAGATAGGGGAAGCTCCTACAATGAGCAGTTCTTC. Amino acids: CASSVDRGSSYNEQFF.

This chain uses TRBV7-9 with TRBJ2-2, with a possible D match to TRBD2 (6 bases). Germline CDR1 is SEHNR and CDR2 is FQNEAQ (reference sequence). CDR3 length: 15 residues. The V and J ends lost 5 bases and 8 bases respectively, with 18 bases between them. The CDR3 sequence: CASSPIAGSWGELFF. The CDR3 DNA reads as TGTGCCAGCAGCCCGATTGCGGGAAGTTGGGGGGAGCTGTTTTTT.

This rearrangement joins TRBV29-1 to TRBJ1-2; 7 bases agree with TRBD1. J was trimmed by 7 bases and V by 0 bases; bases with no gene match: 11. CDR3 length equals 15 residues. In germline, CDR1 is SQVTM, CDR2 ANQGSEA. CDR3 region: CSVEDTLLAGGGYTF. The CDR3 DNA reads as TGCAGCGTTGAAGATACCCTCCTGGCAGGGGGTGGCTACACCTTC.

This clone turned up a few times. Other DNA sequences within the sample encode an identical CDR3. The chain joins TRBV7-9 to TRBJ1-5; no reliable D call. CDR1 is SEHNR, CDR2 FQNEAQ, per germline (reference sequence). The CDR3 totals 13 residues. The V end lost 0 bases, the J end lost 5 bases, and 5 bases lay between the germline ends. Here the CDR3 DNA reads TGTGCCAGCAGCTTAGCCGGGGATCAGCCCCAGCATTTT. Translated, it gives CASSLAGDQPQHF.

The chain has TRBV28 and TRBJ2-7; 8 bases map to TRBD2. CDR3 length: 17 residues. Germline V gives CDR1 MDHEN, CDR2 SYDVKM. V gave up 3 bases and J gave up 0 bases; unmatched junction bases: 10. For the CDR3, the DNA is TGTGCCAGCAGTTTCAATAGACTAGCGTCAAGCTCCTACGAGCAGTACTTC. It translates to CASSFNRLASSSYEQYF.

This clone was recorded only once. The chain links TRBV28 to TRBJ2-2; D is unresolved. Trimming pared 7 bases from V and 7 bases from J, leaving 13 bases between. The CDR3 contains 13 residues. Germline assignment: CDR1 MDHEN and CDR2 SYDVKM. The CDR3 sequence is CASTSSDLGELFF. CDR3 nucleotides: TGTGCCAGCACCTCATCGGACCTCGGGGAGCTGTTTTTT.

This clone was found a few times. The rearrangement joins TRBV5-6 to TRBJ1-1; D call uncertain. V was trimmed by 9 bases and J by 3 bases, leaving 15 bases between them. Germline V CDR1 and CDR2: SGHDT, YYEEEE. The CDR3 has 13 amino acids. The CDR3 coding sequence is TGTGCCACCCAGACCAACCCGGACACTGAAGCTTTCTTT. It yields the protein CATQTNPDTEAFF.

The chain links TRBV7-8 to TRBJ2-1, with D unresolved. This CDR3 is built from 13 residues. In germline, CDR1 is SGHVS, CDR2 FQNEAQ. The ends were cut back, 2 bases at V and 5 bases at J, with 7 bases in the middle. CDR3 in amino acids: CASSLRPNNEQFF. The CDR3 DNA reads as TGTGCCAGCAGCTTACGACCAAACAATGAGCAGTTCTTC. The full variable domain, rest sourced from reference TRBV7-8 and TRBJ2-1, is GAGVSQSPRYKVAKRGQDVALRCDPISGHVSLFWYQQALGQGPEFLTYFQNEAQLDKSGLPSDRFFAERPEGSVSTLKIQRTQQEDSAVYLCASSLRPNNEQFFGPGTRLTVL.

This rearrangement joins TRBV7-9 to TRBJ2-3; D is undetermined. V gave up 7 bases and J gave up 4 bases, with 6 bases separating them. In germline, CDR1 is SEHNR, CDR2 FQNEAQ (reference sequence). The CDR3 has 11 amino acids. The CDR3 protein is CASTPSDTQYF. The CDR3 DNA sequence: TGTGCCAGCACCCCATCAGATACGCAGTATTTT.

The chain uses TRBV30 and TRBJ1-2; no clear D gene. The CDR3 spans 13 residues. Germline CDR1 GTSNPN, CDR2 SVGIG (reference sequence). V lost 3 bases, J lost 3 bases, and 11 bases lay in between. The CDR3 protein is CAWSEGYDYGYTF. The DNA of the CDR3 is TGTGCCTGGAGCGAGGGATACGACTATGGCTACACCTTC. Filled out from reference TRBV30 and TRBJ1-2, the complete variable domain reads SQTIHQWPATLVQPVGSPLSLECTVEGTSNPNLYWYRQAAGRGLQLLFYSVGIGQISSEVPQNLSASRPQDRQFILSSKKLLLSDSGFYLCAWSEGYDYGYTFGSGTRLTVV.

The chain couples TRBV29-1 to TRBJ1-1, with D unclear. The length of the CDR3 is 12 residues. Germline V gene sequence: CDR1 SQVTM, CDR2 ANQGSEA. V lost 7 bases, J lost 6 bases, and 15 bases lay in between. CDR3 in DNA: TGCAGCGCCGGTGACCGGACTCCTGAAGCTTTCTTT. This sequence encodes CSAGDRTPEAFF.

This rearrangement joins TRBV27 to TRBJ2-7; 9 bases align to TRBD1. The CDR3 runs 17 residues. The J segment lost 0 bases and the V segment lost 6 bases, leaving 12 bases of the junction unmatched. In germline, CDR1 is MNHEY, CDR2 SMNVEV (reference sequence). The CDR3 loop is CASRREGQGAISYEQYF. CDR3 bases: TGTGCCAGCAGGAGAGAGGGACAGGGAGCGATCTCCTACGAGCAGTACTTC.

The chain combines TRBV5-1 with TRBJ2-1; 13 bases align to TRBD2. The ends lost 5 bases at V and 7 bases at J; junction bases unmatched: 6. This CDR3 spans 15 amino acids. CDR1 SGHRS and CDR2 YFSETQ come from the germline V gene. This CDR3 is CASSLLAGGANEQFF. In nucleotides, the CDR3 is TGCGCCAGCAGTCTACTAGCGGGAGGGGCTAATGAGCAGTTCTTC.

The V call is TRBV18, the J call TRBJ2-1, with 10 nucleotides matching TRBD2. The CDR3 loop spans 17 amino acids. V lost 3 bases to trimming and J lost 4 bases; unmatched junction nucleotides: 9. CDR1 and CDR2 (germline): KGHSH, LQKENI. CDR3 sequence (DNA): TGTGCCAGCTCACCCGAGGGACTAGCGCGCTCTTACAATGAGCAGTTCTTC. Amino acids: CASSPEGLARSYNEQFF.

This clone has a single count. The genes are TRBV5-1 and TRBJ1-1, with D possibly being TRBD1 (5 bases). The CDR3 sequence is 14 residues long. The germline CDR1 and CDR2 sequences are SGHRS and YFSETQ. Between the trimmed V and J ends, which lost 7 bases and 2 bases, there was a span of 15 bases. CDR3 DNA: TGCGCCAGCGGCTGGGATGGGGCTAACACTGAAGCTTTCTTT. Protein: CASGWDGANTEAFF. Based on the CDR3 plus reference TRBV5-1 and TRBJ1-1, the full variable domain is KAGVTQTPRYLIKTRGQQVTLSCSPISGHRSVSWYQQTPGQGLQFLFEYFSETQRNKGNFPGRFSGRQFSNSRSEMNVSTLELGDSALYLCASGWDGANTEAFFGQGTRLTVV.

This chain links TRBV7-9 with TRBJ2-2; the D gene is possibly TRBD2 (5 bases). Trimming removed 1 base from V and 7 bases from J, with 10 bases in between. The CDR3 has 14 amino acids. Germline CDR1 reads SEHNR; CDR2 reads FQNEAQ (reference sequence). Here the CDR3 DNA reads TGTGCCAGCAGCTTAGTCGGAGGTCACGGGGAGCTGTTTTTT. Protein sequence: CASSLVGGHGELFF.

This rearrangement joins TRBV11-2 to TRBJ2-7; perhaps TRBD2 as D (6 bases). Germline-derived CDR1 and CDR2 are SGHAT and FQNNGV. This CDR3 has 15 amino acids. V dropped 7 bases and J dropped 3 bases, with 19 bases sitting between them. Here the CDR3 reads CASTPLPGLGYEQYF. The DNA for the CDR3 is TGTGCCAGCACCCCGCTCCCGGGACTTGGCTACGAGCAGTACTTC.